This T cell receptor beta chain was observed in a study of blood T cell repertoires in COVID-19. Overall study: COVID-19 samples from acute and convalescent phases originated in the United States, Italy and Spain.

The Seattle patients joined while their infection was active and were tracked longitudinally afterward. Original processing methods: The assay estimated nucleated cells by amplifying reference gene primers. TCRdb keeps only in-frame clones here, not all; method: immunoSEQ multiplex PCR. D and trimming come from the DNA, and the V and J calls and clone size come from that table. The table has roughly 160,000 clones, roughly 84% seen once. Sample: peripheral blood. The receptor comes from a man of 80 years or more with COVID-19, enrolled during active disease.

The CDR3 loop is CASSFGGTGIREQYF. The CDR3 bases are TGCGCCAGCAGCTTTGGCGGGACAGGGATTCGCGAGCAGTACTTC. The chain carries TRBV5-1 and TRBJ2-7; the match to TRBD1 covers 9 bases. Trimming at V came to 2 bases and at J to 6 bases, leaving 9 bases not matched to a gene. In germline, CDR1 is SGHRS, CDR2 YFSETQ. The CDR3 spans 15 residues.